What follows are 25 T cell receptor beta chains derived from one specimen sequenced in a study of blood T cell repertoires in COVID-19. This table comes from immunoSEQ multiplex PCR, and its TCRdb copy is limited to in-frame clones, with some not included. Here the sample spans approximately 150,000 clones, roughly 89% being singletons. The sample consisted of peripheral blood. The receptor source for this set is a human donor in a cohort sampled during active COVID-19.

Comments on this clone: Relative to the germline gene, one junction end is altered; a read error may explain this. The V call is TRBV12-3 or TRBV12-4, the J call TRBJ2-7; maybe TRBD1 (6 bases). This CDR3 region has 11 residues. CDR3 DNA: TGTGCCAGCAGTTTAGGGGGGCGCGTTTCCTTC. Translation: CASSLGGRVSF.

The chain combines TRBV5-1 with TRBJ2-1, with TRBD2 matching over 10 bases. The length of the CDR3 is 19 residues. The junction had 15 bases not matched to a gene; V was cut back by 0 bases and J by 6 bases. Germline V gene sequence: CDR1 SGHRS, CDR2 YFSETQ. CDR3 amino acids: CASSLVGRFGLAAGNEQFF. CDR3 DNA sequence: TGCGCCAGCAGCTTGGTCGGTAGGTTCGGACTAGCGGCTGGCAATGAGCAGTTCTTC.

This rearrangement joins TRBV30 to TRBJ1-3, with D unresolved. This CDR3 is built from 14 residues. CDR1 and CDR2 (germline): GTSNPN, SVGIG (reference sequence). Trimming stripped 2 bases from V and 1 base from J, with 9 bases between. CDR3 bases: TGTGCCTGGAGTCGAGCACTATCTGGAAACACCATATATTTT. This translates into CAWSRALSGNTIYF.

In DNA, the CDR3 is TGTGCCAGCAGGATCCACGGGGAGCTCTCTAGCTACACCTTC. It yields the protein CASRIHGELSSYTF. J is TRBJ1-2 and V is TRBV2; no definite D call. Germline V lookup: CDR1 SNHLY, CDR2 FYNNEI. This CDR3 has 14 amino acids. Trimming removed 6 bases from V and 9 bases from J, with 20 bases in between.

The V gene is TRBV30, the J gene TRBJ2-3, with a possible D match to TRBD1 (6 bases). Germline V gene lookup returns CDR1 GTSNPN and CDR2 SVGIG (reference sequence). This CDR3 is 12 amino acids long. Trimming removed 4 bases at V and 5 bases at J, with 10 bases between. CDR3 nucleotides: TGTGCCTGGAAGCGAGGGGGAGATACGCAGTATTTT. Protein product: CAWKRGGDTQYF.

V usage is TRBV4-3 and J usage is TRBJ1-2, with D uncertain. V was pared by 2 bases and J by 1 base, with 14 bases between. Germline V gene sequence: CDR1 LGHNA, CDR2 YSLEER. The length of the CDR3 is 16 residues. In DNA, the CDR3 is TGCGCCAGCAGCCAAATTGCCGGGAGCGTTAACTATGGCTACACCTTC. Its protein is CASSQIAGSVNYGYTF.

This chain connects TRBV10-3 to TRBJ1-2, with 7 bases matching TRBD1. This CDR3 has 13 amino acids. Germline trimming cut 8 bases from V and 0 bases from J; bases unmatched to any gene: 3. Germline lookup yields CDR1 ENHRY and CDR2 SYGVKD. As DNA, the CDR3 is TGTGCCATCTACAGGGGACCTAACTATGGCTACACCTTC. Protein sequence: CAIYRGPNYGYTF.

The chain combines TRBV30 with TRBJ1-4; 9 bases line up with TRBD1. Germline CDR1 GTSNPN, CDR2 SVGIG (reference sequence). The CDR3 contains 15 residues. V was pared by 6 bases and J by 3 bases, with 8 bases of the junction left unmatched. The CDR3 DNA is TGTGCCTGTAACACAGGGGGCGCATCTAATGAAAAACTGTTTTTT. Its protein product is CACNTGGASNEKLFF.

The chain has TRBV5-1 and TRBJ2-1; a possible D gene is TRBD1 (5 bases). CDR1 SGHRS and CDR2 YFSETQ come from the germline V gene. The CDR3 has 16 amino acids. Trimming left V 0 bases short and J 6 bases short, with 16 bases between. CDR3 DNA: TGCGCCAGCAGCTTGGAAATTGGGGCGGCTGTCAATGAGCAGTTCTTC. It yields the protein CASSLEIGAAVNEQFF.

Only a few counts were recorded for this clone. The V gene is TRBV30, the J gene TRBJ2-6, with TRBD2 matching 11 bases. Germline V lookup: CDR1 GTSNPN, CDR2 SVGIG (reference sequence). The CDR3 extends over 15 amino acids. Trimming removed 5 bases from V and 0 bases from J; junction bases left unmatched: 0. CDR3 protein: CAWGLAGSGANVLTF. CDR3 bases: TGTGCCTGGGGACTAGCGGGCTCTGGGGCCAACGTCCTGACTTTC.

V gene TRBV14 combines with J gene TRBJ2-7, with a possible D match to TRBD2 (5 bases). CDR3 size: 16 residues. In germline, CDR1 is SGHDN, CDR2 FVKESK. V was cut by 1 base and J by 7 bases, with 20 bases left in between. The CDR3 loop is CASSQVRAGGRGEQYF. The CDR3 DNA reads as TGTGCCAGCAGCCAAGTTCGGGCGGGTGGGCGAGGAGAGCAGTACTTC.

The chain carries TRBV4-3 and TRBJ2-2, with D unclear. The CDR3 runs 15 residues. V was pared by 1 base and J by 4 bases, with 10 bases between. Germline loops: CDR1 LGHNA, CDR2 YSLEER. CDR3 DNA: TGCGCCAGCAGCCAAGGATCGTGGGCCACCGGGGAGCTGTTTTTT. It specifies CASSQGSWATGELFF.

The CDR3 DNA reads as TGTGCCAGCAGCCAAGGTTTACGACAGAGTCATTATAATTCACCCCTCCACTTT. Its translation: CASSQGLRQSHYNSPLHF. This chain links TRBV3-1 (or the pseudogene TRBV3-2) with TRBJ1-6; possibly TRBD1 for D (5 bases). Germline values: CDR1 LGHDT, CDR2 YNNKEL (reference sequence). V was trimmed by 1 base and J by 4 bases, leaving 17 bases between them. The CDR3 is 18 amino acids.

V usage is TRBV28 and J usage is TRBJ2-7, with TRBD1 as a possible D gene (6 bases). V lost 4 bases and J 2 bases, leaving 12 bases between the germline ends. Germline-derived CDR1 and CDR2 are MDHEN and SYDVKM. The CDR3 runs to 14 residues. The CDR3 reads CASSSRTEPYEQYF. CDR3 bases: TGTGCCAGCAGTTCCAGGACAGAACCCTACGAGCAGTACTTC.

The chain couples TRBV5-4 to TRBJ2-7; 7 bases agree with TRBD1. The CDR3 consists of 14 residues. Trimming at V came to 2 bases and at J to 2 bases, leaving 4 bases not matched to a gene. CDR1 is SGHNT, CDR2 YYREEE, per germline (reference sequence). The CDR3 DNA reads TGTGCCAGCAGCTTAGGGACAGTTCCCTACGAGCAGTACTTC. Its protein product is CASSLGTVPYEQYF.

V and J are TRBV7-6 and TRBJ1-6; D is ambiguous. This CDR3 region has 14 residues. Germline V CDR1 and CDR2: SGHVS, FNYEAQ. V lost 4 bases and J 10 bases, leaving 14 bases between the germline ends. CDR3: CASSSGLTRSPLHF. The CDR3 DNA sequence: TGTGCCAGCAGCTCCGGATTGACTAGATCACCCCTCCACTTT.

The J gene is TRBJ1-5, the V gene TRBV30; 7 nucleotides line up with TRBD1. Germline loops: CDR1 GTSNPN, CDR2 SVGIG (reference sequence). This CDR3 comprises 13 residues. Trimming cost V 5 bases and J 5 bases; bases outside gene matches: 6. Here the CDR3 DNA reads TGTGCCTGGGGTCCAGGGGGTGATCAGCCCCAGCATTTT. It specifies CAWGPGGDQPQHF.

This clone appeared a few times. V gene TRBV30 combines with J gene TRBJ1-2; D is uncertain. This CDR3 has 12 residues. Germline lookup yields CDR1 GTSNPN and CDR2 SVGIG (reference sequence). V lost 1 base to trimming and J lost 11 bases, with 14 bases between them. The CDR3 nucleotides read TGTGCCTGGAGTGAGGAGGGCAGCCGATACACCTTC. This translates into CAWSEEGSRYTF.

This chain connects TRBV27 to TRBJ2-7; D is unresolved. Looked up from germline, CDR1 is MNHEY and CDR2 is SMNVEV (reference sequence). Trimming shortened V by 5 bases and J by 5 bases, and 7 bases separated the two germline ends. This CDR3 comprises 11 residues. The CDR3 protein is CASSQANEQYF. CDR3 DNA: TGTGCCAGCAGTCAAGCTAACGAGCAGTACTTC.

The chain carries TRBV19 and TRBJ1-5; 9 bases fit TRBD1. Germline CDR1 LNHDA, CDR2 SQIVND (reference sequence). The CDR3 spans 15 residues. Trimming at V came to 6 bases and at J to 3 bases, leaving 6 bases not matched to a gene. The CDR3 DNA follows: TGTGCCAGTAGCAGGGGACAGGGATACAATCAGCCCCAGCATTTT. Translated: CASSRGQGYNQPQHF.

This rearrangement joins TRBV6-5 to TRBJ2-7; D is possibly TRBD1 (6 bases). CDR3 length equals 13 residues. Per the germline V gene, CDR1 is MNHEY and CDR2 is SVGAGI. Trimming removed 7 bases at V and 2 bases at J, with 12 bases between. CDR3 in DNA: TGTGCCAGCACCCGGGACATAACCTACGAGCAGTACTTC. This encodes CASTRDITYEQYF.

The genes are TRBV12-3 or TRBV12-4 and TRBJ2-5; 8 bases line up with TRBD2. The CDR3 sequence is 12 residues long. With 6 bases clipped from V and 5 bases from J, the junction kept 2 bases outside the gene matches. This CDR3 is CASSRGGETQYF. CDR3 sequence (DNA): TGTGCCAGCAGCCGCGGGGGGGAGACCCAGTACTTC.

The chain carries TRBV6-5 and TRBJ2-7; no reliable D call. V lost 10 bases, J lost 2 bases, and 21 bases lay in between. The CDR3 contains 15 residues. Germline V CDR1 and CDR2: MNHEY, SVGAGI. The CDR3 bases are TGTGCCATCTTCCTCGGCGGAGCTTTAGCCTACGAGCAGTACTTC. This encodes CAIFLGGALAYEQYF.

The chain couples TRBV24-1 to TRBJ2-5, with 14 bases aligning to TRBD2. The CDR3 is 18 residues long. Germline V gene data show CDR1 as KGHDR and CDR2 as SFDVKD. V lost 3 bases to trimming and J lost 5 bases; unmatched junction nucleotides: 10. CDR3 loop: CATSDPLWTSGGRETQYF. The CDR3 nucleotides are TGTGCCACCAGTGATCCTCTGTGGACTAGCGGGGGGAGGGAGACCCAGTACTTC.

This rearrangement joins TRBV9 to TRBJ2-3; TRBD2 matches at 7 bases. The CDR3 loop spans 16 amino acids. V gave up 0 bases and J gave up 1 base; unmatched junction bases: 5. From germline, CDR1 is SGDLS and CDR2 YYNGEE. Here the CDR3 DNA reads TGTGCCAGCAGCGTAGAGGGAGGGAGGGGCACAGATACGCAGTATTTT. Encoded protein: CASSVEGGRGTDTQYF.